The table lists the clone carrying this T cell receptor (beta chain) with a few counts. Its antigen is still unknown. This sample's time point: patch test 3, about 24 weeks after DPC sensitization. Indicated treatment: therapeutic diphenylcyclopropenone sensitization with weekly scalp DPC. TCRdb re-called the RACE reads through MiXCR, storing one row per CDR3 protein. The data contain under 200,000 distinct CDR3 sequences, 28% of them singletons. CDR3 length: 13 residues. Germline V CDR1 and CDR2: DFQATT, SNEGSKA (reference sequence). Trimming removed 5 bases at V and 4 bases at J, with 15 bases between. This entry is derived from a study of human T cells and chemical hapten exposure. Study summary: From small differences in pooled library volume came most of the variation in per-sample TCR yields.

Overall study results and limits: Significantly more large CDR3 similarity clusters were formed by expanded TCRs than by controls.

The sample consisted of whole blood, taken in connection with sensitization to the hapten diphenylcyclopropenone (DPC). The clonotype was recovered from a woman aged 18-29 years with alopecia areata. Some clones in this sample may be carry-over from other donors' samples. V and J are TRBV20-1 and TRBJ2-7; the D gene is possibly TRBD1 (6 bases). CDR3 region: CSARGQFLYEQYF. Here the CDR3 DNA reads TGCAGTGCTCGAGGACAGTTCCTGTACGAGCAGTACTTC.